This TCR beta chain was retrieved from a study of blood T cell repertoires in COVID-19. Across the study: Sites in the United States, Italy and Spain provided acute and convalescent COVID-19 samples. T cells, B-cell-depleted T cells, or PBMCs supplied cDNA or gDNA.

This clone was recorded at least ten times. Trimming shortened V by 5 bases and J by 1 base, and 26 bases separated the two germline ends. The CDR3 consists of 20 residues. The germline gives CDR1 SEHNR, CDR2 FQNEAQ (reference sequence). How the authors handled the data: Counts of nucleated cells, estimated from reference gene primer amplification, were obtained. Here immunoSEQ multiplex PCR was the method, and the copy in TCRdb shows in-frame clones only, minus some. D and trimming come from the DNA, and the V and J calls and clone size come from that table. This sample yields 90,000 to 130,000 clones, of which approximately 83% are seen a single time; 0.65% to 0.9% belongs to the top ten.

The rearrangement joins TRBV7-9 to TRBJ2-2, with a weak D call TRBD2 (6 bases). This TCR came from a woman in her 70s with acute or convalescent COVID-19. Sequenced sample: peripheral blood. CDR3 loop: CASSTPEGLAFDRNTGELFF. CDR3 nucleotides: TGTGCCAGCAGCACTCCCGAAGGGCTAGCGTTCGATCGGAACACCGGGGAGCTGTTTTTT.